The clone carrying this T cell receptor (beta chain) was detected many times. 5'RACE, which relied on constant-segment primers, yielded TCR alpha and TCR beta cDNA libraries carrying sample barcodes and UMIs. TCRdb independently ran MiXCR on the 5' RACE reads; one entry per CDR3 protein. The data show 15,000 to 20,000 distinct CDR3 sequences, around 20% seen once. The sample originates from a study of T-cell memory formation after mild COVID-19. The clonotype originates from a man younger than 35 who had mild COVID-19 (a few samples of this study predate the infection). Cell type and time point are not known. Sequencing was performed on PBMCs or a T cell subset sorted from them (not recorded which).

CDR3 sequence: CASSPDNRVSSYNSPLHF. The CDR3 coding sequence is TGCGCCAGCAGCCCGGATAACAGGGTGAGCTCCTATAATTCACCCCTCCACTTT. V and J are TRBV5-1 and TRBJ1-6; perhaps TRBD1 as D (6 bases). Germline V gene sequence: CDR1 SGHRS, CDR2 YFSETQ. The CDR3 totals 18 residues. The ends were cut back, 4 bases at V and 0 bases at J, with 17 bases in the middle.